Each of the 10 T cell receptor beta chains below was sequenced from the same sample in a study of T cells in Graves' hyperthyroidism and ophthalmopathy. Amplification targeted TCR beta CDR3 regions from RNA transcripts. First-round RT-PCR of the TCR CDR3 relied on the HTBI primer set. Each CDR3 protein gets one entry after TCRdb re-called the multiplex PCR reads with MiXCR. The table lists about 290,000 distinct CDR3 sequences, roughly 15% of them singletons. Material: blood. The receptors come from a woman between 40 and 55 years old with Graves' hyperthyroidism.

This clonotype has more than one count but fewer than ten. The chain links TRBV3-1 to TRBJ2-7; TRBD2 aligns across 12 bases. Trimming at V came to 4 bases and at J to 0 bases, leaving 4 bases not matched to a gene. Germline CDR1 LGHDT, CDR2 YNNKEL (reference sequence). This CDR3 has 16 amino acids. Here the CDR3 reads CASSPGLAGLSYEQYF. CDR3 nucleotide sequence: TGTGCCAGCAGCCCCGGACTAGCGGGACTCTCCTACGAGCAGTACTTC.

This clonotype was recorded at least ten times. The gene calls are TRBV2 and TRBJ2-5, with D unclear. Germline values: CDR1 SNHLY, CDR2 FYNNEI. Trimming took off 2 bases at V and 5 bases at J, with 9 bases between the two ends. The CDR3 loop spans 13 amino acids. The CDR3: CASSELGWETQYF. The CDR3 DNA follows: TGTGCCAGCAGTGAACTAGGATGGGAGACCCAGTACTTC.

This clonotype was detected many times. The genes are TRBV12-3 or TRBV12-4 and TRBJ2-3; the D call may be TRBD1 or TRBD2 (5 bases each). The CDR3 has 16 residues. The V and J ends lost 6 bases and 2 bases respectively, with 18 bases between them. Here the CDR3 DNA reads TGTGCCAGCAGCCCCGGGGCGCGGACCTCCACAGATACGCAGTATTTT. This translates into CASSPGARTSTDTQYF.

This clonotype was observed at least ten times. The chain is built from TRBV12-3 or TRBV12-4 and TRBJ1-2, with D perhaps TRBD1 (6 bases). The V gene lost 4 bases and the J gene lost 3 bases, with 9 bases spanning the gap. There are 13 residues in the CDR3. The DNA for the CDR3 is TGTGCCAGCAGTTCAGGGGCCCACTATGGCTACACCTTC. This encodes CASSSGAHYGYTF.

The chain is built from TRBV7-9 and TRBJ1-3, with no clear D. Germline-derived CDR1 and CDR2 are SEHNR and FQNEAQ (reference sequence). V lost 2 bases and J 4 bases, leaving 6 bases between the germline ends. CDR3 length equals 13 residues. This CDR3 is CASSLPAGNTIYF. The CDR3 DNA is TGTGCCAGCAGCTTACCCGCCGGAAACACCATATATTTT. Drawing the rest from reference TRBV7-9 and TRBJ1-3, the complete variable domain is DTGVSQNPRHKITKRGQNVTFRCDPISEHNRLYWYRQTLGQGPEFLTYFQNEAQLEKSRLLSDRFSAERPKGSFSTLEIQRTEQGDSAMYLCASSLPAGNTIYFGEGSWLTVV.

This clonotype appeared a few times. This chain uses TRBV12-3 or TRBV12-4 with TRBJ2-1, with 7 positions matching TRBD1. Trimming at V came to 6 bases and at J to 9 bases, leaving 11 bases not matched to a gene. The length of the CDR3 is 14 residues. The CDR3, as DNA: TGTGCCAGCAGCCTAGGGGGCTCTCGAGGTGAGCAGTTCTTC. This sequence encodes CASSLGGSRGEQFF.

This clonotype has at least ten counts. This chain joins TRBV6-1 and TRBJ1-5; D remains unclear. Deletions cut 5 bases from V and 0 bases from J, with 8 bases between. Germline values: CDR1 MNHNS, CDR2 SASEGT. The CDR3 length is 14 residues. The CDR3 protein is CASSSKSSNQPQHF. DNA of the CDR3: TGTGCCAGCAGTTCGAAAAGTAGCAATCAGCCCCAGCATTTT.

This chain connects TRBV14 to TRBJ2-7; the D is unclear. V lost 4 bases and J 6 bases, leaving 19 bases between the germline ends. CDR1 and CDR2 (germline): SGHDN, FVKESK. The CDR3 runs 15 residues. In DNA form, the CDR3 reads TGTGCCAGCAGCCTCCTCGGCGGTCCCCTGAGCGAGCAGTACTTC. Its protein is CASSLLGGPLSEQYF.

The chain employs TRBV19 and TRBJ1-2; D is uncertain. Germline CDR1 reads LNHDA; CDR2 reads SQIVND (reference sequence). V lost 5 bases to trimming and J lost 3 bases, with 10 bases between them. The CDR3 is 13 amino acids. The CDR3 here is CASSWAEDYGYTF. The CDR3 DNA follows: TGTGCCAGTAGTTGGGCCGAAGACTATGGCTACACCTTC.

This clonotype was recorded many times. This chain connects TRBV5-1 to TRBJ1-2, with D possibly matching TRBD1 (6 bases). This CDR3 is built from 15 residues. Germline V gene sequence: CDR1 SGHRS, CDR2 YFSETQ. Between the trimmed V and J ends, which lost 4 bases and 2 bases, there was a span of 15 bases. The CDR3 loop is CASSPKQGSNYGYTF. The CDR3 DNA reads as TGCGCCAGCAGCCCGAAACAGGGTTCCAACTATGGCTACACCTTC.